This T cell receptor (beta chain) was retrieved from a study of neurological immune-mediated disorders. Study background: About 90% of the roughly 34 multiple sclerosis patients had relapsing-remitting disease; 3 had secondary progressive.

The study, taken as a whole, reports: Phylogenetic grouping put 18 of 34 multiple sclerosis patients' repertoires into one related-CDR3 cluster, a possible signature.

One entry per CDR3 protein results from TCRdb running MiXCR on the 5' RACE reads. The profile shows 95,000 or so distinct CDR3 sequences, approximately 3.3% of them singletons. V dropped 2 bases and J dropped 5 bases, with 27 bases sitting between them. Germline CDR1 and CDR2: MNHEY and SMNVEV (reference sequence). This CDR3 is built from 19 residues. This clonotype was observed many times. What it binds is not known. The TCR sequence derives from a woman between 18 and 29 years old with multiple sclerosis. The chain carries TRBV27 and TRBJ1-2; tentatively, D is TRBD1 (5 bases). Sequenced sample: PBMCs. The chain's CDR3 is CASSLRFGGASEKIYGYTF. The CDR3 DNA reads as TGTGCCAGCAGTTTAAGATTTGGTGGGGCATCCGAAAAAATTTATGGCTACACCTTC.